Listed below are T cell receptor beta chains from one sample, sequenced in a study of T cell clones after liver transplantation. The table came from immunoSEQ multiplex PCR; TCRdb's copy has only in-frame clones and leaves some out. The sample carries around 60,000 clones, over 70% recorded once. Source: CD4+ T cells from blood, taken before liver transplant. The receptor set was obtained from a human donor who received a liver transplant. Each CDR3 is given with its conserved first and last residue. The D gene is left open where the match is weak. Clone size appears in some rows only: once, few, many, or a class for an expanded clone.

d_call j_call v_call clone_size cdr3_aa cdr3_nt
NA TRBJ1-1 TRBV6-1 NA CASSEARGSAFF TGTGCCAGCAGTGAAGCCCGGGGGTCGGCTTTCTTT
NA TRBJ1-1 TRBV20-1 NA CSNDRNTEAFF TGCAGCAACGACAGAAACACTGAAGCTTTCTTT
NA TRBJ1-1 TRBV7-8 NA CASSLGRNTEAFF TGTGCCAGCAGCTTGGGGCGGAACACTGAAGCTTTCTTT
NA TRBJ1-6 TRBV2 few CASRIEGAGNSPLHF TGTGCCAGCAGGATCGAAGGGGCAGGTAATTCACCCCTCCACTTT
TRBD1 TRBJ1-6 TRBV6-5 few CASNTRDRVSPLHF TGTGCCAGCAATACCCGGGACAGGGTGTCACCCCTCCACTTT
NA TRBJ1-1 TRBV19 many CASSITANTEAFF TGTGCCAGTAGTATCACAGCGAACACTGAAGCTTTCTTT
TRBD1 TRBJ2-3 TRBV19 few CASSTDRFLDTQYF TGTGCCAGTAGTACGGACAGGTTTCTTGATACGCAGTATTTT
NA TRBJ1-5 TRBV19 NA CASSPNSNQPQHF TGTGCCAGTAGCCCAAATAGCAATCAGCCCCAGCATTTT
NA TRBJ2-4 TRBV5-6 NA CASSISSVPNIQYF TGTGCCAGCAGCATATCATCAGTTCCAAACATTCAGTACTTC
NA TRBJ1-4 TRBV25-1 NA CASSDHQGGLSHEKLFF TGTGCCAGCAGTGATCACCAGGGAGGCCTTTCCCATGAAAAACTGTTTTTT
NA TRBJ1-4 TRBV5-5 NA CASSPGGGLSTNEKLFF TGTGCCAGCAGTCCGGGGGGCGGCCTCTCTACTAATGAAAAACTGTTTTTT
NA TRBJ1-4 TRBV7-9 NA CASSLQGVEKLFF TGTGCCAGCAGCTTACAGGGTGTCGAAAAACTGTTTTTT
NA TRBJ1-5 TRBV10-2 NA CASSEVGSANQPQHF TGCGCCAGCAGTGAAGTGGGCAGTGCCAATCAGCCCCAGCATTTT
NA TRBJ1-2 TRBV6-1 NA CASSPGQLYGYTF TGTGCCAGCAGCCCGGGACAACTCTATGGCTACACCTTC
TRBD1 TRBJ1-5 TRBV6-1 once CASSGETGAVLRDINQPQHF TGTGCCAGCAGTGGGGAAACAGGGGCAGTATTGAGGGACATCAATCAGCCCCAGCATTTT
NA TRBJ1-2 TRBV6-4 NA CASSDSLGAGYGYTF TGTGCCAGCAGTGACTCGTTGGGGGCCGGCTATGGCTACACCTTC
TRBD2 TRBJ2-2 TRBV6-6 NA CASSTGTSGTGELFF TGTGCCAGCAGTACAGGGACTAGCGGCACCGGGGAGCTGTTTTTT
TRBD1 TRBJ1-3 TRBV5-1 NA CASSRGQVLLGNTIYF TGCGCCAGCAGCCGGGGACAGGTACTGTTGGGAAACACCATATATTTT
TRBD1 TRBJ1-6 TRBV19 NA CASSIRPGQARRDSPLHF TGTGCCAGTAGTATTCGACCGGGACAGGCGCGACGCGATTCACCCCTCCACTTT
NA TRBJ1-5 TRBV2 NA CASSEGGVQIPQHF TGTGCCAGCAGTGAAGGGGGGGTTCAAATCCCCCAGCATTTT
NA TRBJ1-6 TRBV6-1 few CASSRDNSPLHF TGTGCCAGCAGCAGGGATAATTCACCCCTCCACTTT
NA TRBJ2-3 TRBV15 NA CATSRDGGTDTQYF TGTGCCACCAGCAGAGATGGGGGGACAGATACGCAGTATTTT
TRBD1 TRBJ1-5 TRBV7-2 NA CASTQRGDRGRISNQPQHF TGTGCCAGCACCCAACGGGGAGACAGGGGGCGTATAAGCAATCAGCCCCAGCATTTT
TRBD1 TRBJ2-1 TRBV18 few CASSPPGTGGPNNEQFF TGTGCCAGCTCACCCCCCGGGACAGGGGGTCCGAACAATGAGCAGTTCTTC
NA TRBJ2-6 TRBV19 NA CASSIGGISGANVLTF TGTGCCAGTAGTATAGGGGGCATCTCTGGGGCCAACGTCCTGACTTTC
TRBD2 TRBJ2-7 TRBV7-2 NA CASSLSGGNYEQYF TGTGCCAGCAGCCTTAGCGGGGGAAACTACGAGCAGTACTTC
NA TRBJ2-7 TRBV27 NA CASSLETTAPYEQYF TGTGCCAGCAGTTTAGAAACCACAGCACCCTACGAGCAGTACTTC
TRBD1 TRBJ2-7 TRBV27 NA CASSLFGRGLGEQYF TGTGCCAGCAGTTTATTCGGCAGGGGGCTCGGCGAGCAGTACTTC
NA TRBJ2-3 TRBV9 NA CASSGSGGRHRTDTQYF TGTGCCAGCAGCGGTAGTGGCGGGCGGCACCGCACAGATACGCAGTATTTT